The sequence of this T cell receptor (beta chain) was determined in a study of yellow fever vaccine responses in identical twins. TCRdb reanalysed the RT-PCR reads using MiXCR and keeps one entry per CDR3 protein. The sample carries over 8,500 distinct CDR3 sequences, 77% recorded once. Trimming removed 3 bases at V and 0 bases at J, with 8 bases between. The CDR3 totals 13 residues. The V gene's germline CDR1 is SQVTM and CDR2 ANQGSEA. The V gene is TRBV29-1, the J gene TRBJ1-2, with D perhaps matching TRBD1 (5 bases). The source material was T cells from blood (PBMCs), unsorted or a sorted subset (not recorded which), sampled before or after yellow fever vaccination (not recorded which). The source of this sequence is a woman younger than 30 who received the yellow fever vaccine. For the CDR3, the DNA is TGCAGCGTTGAGGGGGGAGCTAACTATGGCTACACCTTC. This encodes CSVEGGANYGYTF.